This T cell receptor beta chain was found in a study of blood T cell repertoires in COVID-19. Study-wide context: The United States, Italy and Spain provided the acute and convalescent COVID-19 samples. Sources were T cells, B-cell-depleted T cells, or PBMCs; the material itself was cDNA or gDNA.

This clone was recorded only once. Trimming shortened V by 5 bases and J by 0 bases, and 14 bases separated the two germline ends. Germline assignment: CDR1 SGHRS and CDR2 YFSETQ. CDR3 length: 15 amino acids. In the original processing: Amplification of reference gene primers provided the estimated nucleated cell counts. The table came from immunoSEQ multiplex PCR; TCRdb's copy has only in-frame clones and leaves some out. V and J calls and clone size are as listed in that table; D and trimming were resolved from the DNA. The table includes 280,000 or so clones, approximately 83% detected once. The sample taken for sequencing was peripheral blood. The TCR comes from a woman between 50 and 59 years old who had recovered from COVID-19. The gene calls are TRBV5-1 and TRBJ1-2, with no clear D. The DNA of the CDR3 is TGCGCCAGCAGTCCCGCGGCTGGTACTAACTATGGCTACACCTTC. Protein: CASSPAAGTNYGYTF.